Below, 25 T cell receptor beta chains from the same sample are listed, as sequenced in a study of response to subunit inactivated influenza vaccine. MiXCR was run by TCRdb on the RT-PCR reads, yielding one entry per CDR3 protein. The sample has 750,000 to 850,000 distinct CDR3 sequences, approximately 17% seen once. The material was PBMCs from blood, obtained 5 to 6 days after vaccination. The receptors come from a man over 45 who received an inactivated influenza vaccine.

This clonotype appeared a few times. As DNA, the CDR3 is TGTGCCATAGGCGGGAGGGGTAATGAGCAGTTCTTC. Its translation: CAIGGRGNEQFF. The J gene is TRBJ2-1, the V gene TRBV11-2; 9 nucleotides line up with TRBD2. The CDR3 is made up of 12 amino acids. In germline, CDR1 is SGHAT, CDR2 FQNNGV. J lost 7 bases, V lost 10 bases, and 5 bases had no gene match.

This clonotype came up a few times. This chain uses TRBV29-1 with TRBJ1-2; D possibly corresponds to TRBD1 (6 bases). Germline assignment: CDR1 SQVTM and CDR2 ANQGSEA. Trimming pared 4 bases from V and 8 bases from J, leaving 11 bases between. This CDR3 has 11 residues. The CDR3 DNA reads as TGCAGCGTTGGAAGGGGGTGGGGCTACACCTTC. The encoded protein is CSVGRGWGYTF.

A single count supports this clonotype. The chain is built from TRBV20-1 and TRBJ1-2, with a tentative D call TRBD1 (6 bases). Trimming pared 1 base from V and 3 bases from J, leaving 9 bases between. The CDR3 spans 13 residues. Germline CDR1 is DFQATT and CDR2 is SNEGSKA (reference sequence). CDR3 in amino acids: CSARAGADYGYTF. The CDR3 nucleotides read TGCAGTGCTAGAGCAGGGGCCGACTATGGCTACACCTTC.

This clonotype occurred a few times. The chain is built from TRBV20-1 and TRBJ2-1; TRBD2 agrees at 8 bases. The CDR3 has 16 amino acids. CDR1 and CDR2 (germline): DFQATT, SNEGSKA (reference sequence). Unmatched junction bases numbered 7, after V lost 0 bases and J lost 3 bases. CDR3 loop: CSARDRLAGYYNEQFF. CDR3 sequence (DNA): TGCAGTGCTAGAGATCGCCTAGCGGGCTACTACAATGAGCAGTTCTTC.

This clonotype has at least ten counts. The chain carries TRBV5-1 and TRBJ2-1; 7 bases match TRBD1. The CDR3 spans 14 residues. Germline-derived CDR1 and CDR2 are SGHRS and YFSETQ. J was trimmed by 4 bases and V by 4 bases; bases with no gene match: 5. CDR3 protein: CASSRGQPYNEQFF. For the CDR3, the DNA is TGCGCCAGCAGCCGGGGACAGCCTTACAATGAGCAGTTCTTC.

The sample holds a few counts of this clonotype. V gene TRBV11-1 combines with J gene TRBJ1-3; no firm D call. CDR1 SGHAT and CDR2 FQDESV come from the germline V gene (reference sequence). V was pared by 5 bases and J by 0 bases, with 14 bases between. This CDR3 contains 16 residues. This chain's CDR3 is CASSPGRKSSGNTIYF. The DNA for the CDR3 is TGTGCCAGCAGCCCCGGACGGAAGAGCTCTGGAAACACCATATATTTT.

This clonotype has a handful of counts. The chain uses TRBV5-1 and TRBJ2-3, with D tentatively TRBD2 (5 bases). CDR1 is SGHRS, CDR2 YFSETQ, per germline. Trimming shortened V by 0 bases and J by 3 bases, and 14 bases separated the two germline ends. This CDR3 has 16 amino acids. This CDR3 is CASSLEPSGLTDTQYF. DNA of the CDR3: TGCGCCAGCAGCTTGGAACCAAGCGGATTGACAGATACGCAGTATTTT.

The chain has TRBV12-3 or TRBV12-4 and TRBJ2-4; tentative D call: TRBD2 (5 bases). The CDR3 is 14 amino acids. V lost 3 bases to trimming and J lost 2 bases, with 8 bases between them. The CDR3: CASSFRGSKNIQYF. The CDR3 coding sequence is TGTGCCAGCAGTTTTAGAGGGTCCAAAAACATTCAGTACTTC.

The sample holds a few counts of this clonotype. V is TRBV7-6 and J is TRBJ2-7; 8 bases align to TRBD2. J lost 1 base, V lost 6 bases, and 8 bases had no gene match. The CDR3 has 15 residues. Germline V gives CDR1 SGHVS, CDR2 FNYEAQ. The CDR3 region has the DNA TGTGCCAGCAGTTCCGGGACTAGACCTTCCTACGAGCAGTACTTC. Protein sequence: CASSSGTRPSYEQYF.

This clonotype was counted between two and nine times. The V call is TRBV7-2, the J call TRBJ1-1, with D possibly TRBD1 on 6 matching bases. The CDR3 contains 14 residues. The ends were cut back, 5 bases at V and 4 bases at J, with 14 bases in the middle. CDR1 and CDR2 (germline): SGHTA, FQGNSA. The CDR3 loop is CASSARTVRTEAFF. CDR3 DNA sequence: TGTGCCAGCAGCGCGCGGACAGTACGCACTGAAGCTTTCTTT.

This clonotype has only a few counts. The genes are TRBV5-1 and TRBJ2-7; 9 bases are shared with TRBD1. Germline CDR1 SGHRS, CDR2 YFSETQ. The CDR3 sequence is 14 residues long. V gave up 5 bases and J gave up 4 bases; unmatched junction bases: 7. As DNA, the CDR3 is TGCGCCAGCAGAACCGGGACAGGGAATTACGAGCAGTACTTC. Protein product: CASRTGTGNYEQYF.

J is TRBJ1-1 and V is TRBV7-9; D ambiguous. The CDR3 runs 16 residues. The V end was cut by 2 bases, the J end by 1 base, with 14 bases between. Germline V gives CDR1 SEHNR, CDR2 FQNEAQ (reference sequence). The CDR3 sequence is CASSLPFRVANTEAFF. DNA for the CDR3: TGTGCCAGCAGCTTACCCTTCAGAGTAGCGAACACTGAAGCTTTCTTT.

This clonotype was recorded many times. V gene TRBV4-3 combines with J gene TRBJ1-4, with D unclear. The CDR3 spans 15 residues. CDR1 is LGHNA, CDR2 YSLEER, per germline. Trimming took 0 bases from V and 1 from J, leaving 6 bases between them. CDR3 in amino acids: CASSQEGRTNEKLFF. CDR3 sequence (DNA): TGCGCCAGCAGCCAAGAGGGCAGAACTAATGAAAAACTGTTTTTT.

The J gene is TRBJ2-2, the V gene TRBV6-1, with a tentative D call TRBD2 (5 bases). Germline CDR1 is MNHNS and CDR2 is SASEGT. Deletions cut 7 bases from V and 4 bases from J, with 13 bases between. This CDR3 comprises 14 residues. CDR3 in amino acids: CASKRFGGTGELFF. The CDR3, as DNA: TGTGCCAGCAAGCGGTTCGGTGGCACCGGGGAGCTGTTTTTT.

This clonotype was seen repeatedly, ten times or more. V gene TRBV10-3 combines with J gene TRBJ1-6; the D gene is possibly TRBD1 (5 bases). CDR3 length equals 14 residues. Trimming stripped 3 bases from V and 10 bases from J, with 13 bases between. Per germline, CDR1 ENHRY and CDR2 SYGVKD. The CDR3 loop is CAISDLQGGSPLHF. In DNA form, the CDR3 reads TGTGCCATCAGTGACCTGCAGGGAGGATCACCCCTCCACTTT.

The V and J genes are TRBV20-1 and TRBJ2-3; 11 nucleotides agree with TRBD1. CDR3 length: 16 residues. The J segment lost 2 bases and the V segment lost 3 bases, leaving 7 bases of the junction unmatched. Germline CDR1 and CDR2: DFQATT and SNEGSKA (reference sequence). CDR3 region: CSARGTGGPDTDTQYF. CDR3 nucleotide sequence: TGCAGTGCTAGGGGGACAGGGGGTCCGGACACAGATACGCAGTATTTT.

V is TRBV4-1 and J is TRBJ1-2; 9 nucleotides align to TRBD1. The length of the CDR3 is 18 residues. Germline-derived CDR1 and CDR2 are MGHRA and YSYEKL. The junction had 9 bases not matched to a gene; V was cut back by 0 bases and J by 1 base. The CDR3 nucleotides read TGCGCCAGCAGCCAAGATCTAAAAGGGACAGGGCTTAACTATGGCTACACCTTC. Amino acid sequence: CASSQDLKGTGLNYGYTF.

J is TRBJ2-5 and V is TRBV25-1; 7 positions agree with TRBD1. CDR1 is MGHDK and CDR2 is SYGVNS in the germline V gene. CDR3 size: 15 residues. After removal of 4 bases from V and 5 bases from J, the junction contained 10 bases not matched to a gene. CDR3: CASSAWTGYSETQYF. In DNA, the CDR3 is TGTGCCAGCAGTGCTTGGACAGGTTACTCGGAGACCCAGTACTTC.

This clonotype has more than one count but fewer than ten. The V call is TRBV7-9, the J call TRBJ1-6; the D is unclear. Germline V lookup: CDR1 SEHNR, CDR2 FQNEAQ (reference sequence). Trimming took off 8 bases at V and 0 bases at J, with 14 bases between the two ends. The CDR3 totals 16 residues. DNA of the CDR3: TGTGCCAGCCGATCGGACGCTAGCTCCTATAATTCACCCCTCCACTTT. Residues: CASRSDASSYNSPLHF.

This clonotype turned up a few times. V is TRBV5-1 and J is TRBJ2-3; 7 nucleotides agree with TRBD2. The CDR3 contains 14 residues. Trimming at V came to 7 bases and at J to 2 bases, leaving 7 bases not matched to a gene. The germline CDR1 and CDR2 sequences are SGHRS and YFSETQ. CDR3 amino acids: CASAGGGSTDTQYF. CDR3 nucleotide sequence: TGCGCCAGCGCTGGGGGGGGATCCACAGATACGCAGTATTTT.

The gene calls are TRBV20-1 and TRBJ2-3, with D unclear. Germline V lookup: CDR1 DFQATT, CDR2 SNEGSKA (reference sequence). The length of the CDR3 is 9 residues. Between the trimmed V and J ends, which lost 4 bases and 10 bases, there was a span of 6 bases. CDR3 loop: CSANDPQYF. The CDR3 nucleotides are TGCAGTGCTAACGATCCGCAGTATTTT.

This clonotype was detected a few times. The CDR3 spells CASRDERGNYEQYF. CDR3 nucleotide sequence: TGTGCCAGCAGGGATGAGCGGGGAAACTACGAGCAGTACTTC. The chain links TRBV7-8 to TRBJ2-7; 7 nucleotides line up with TRBD2. The CDR3 totals 14 residues. V was clipped by 6 bases and J by 3 bases; unmatched bases: 8. CDR1 is SGHVS, CDR2 FQNEAQ, per germline. The full variable domain, its missing parts supplied by reference TRBV7-8 and TRBJ2-7, is GAGVSQSPRYKVAKRGQDVALRCDPISGHVSLFWYQQALGQGPEFLTYFQNEAQLDKSGLPSDRFFAERPEGSVSTLKIQRTQQEDSAVYLCASRDERGNYEQYFGPGTRLTVT.

The chain joins TRBV4-1 to TRBJ1-2; 7 bases match TRBD1. The CDR3 has 14 residues. J was trimmed by 3 bases and V by 2 bases; bases with no gene match: 3. The germline gives CDR1 MGHRA, CDR2 YSYEKL. The CDR3 region has the DNA TGCGCCAGCAGCCAATACGACAGGGACTATGGCTACACCTTC. This codes for CASSQYDRDYGYTF.

This clonotype was seen a few times. The J gene is TRBJ2-7, the V gene TRBV7-2; D might be TRBD1 or TRBD2, each matching 5 bases. The CDR3 runs 14 residues. Trimming pared 1 base from V and 6 bases from J, leaving 13 bases between. Germline lookup yields CDR1 SGHTA and CDR2 FQGNSA. In DNA, the CDR3 is TGTGCCAGCAGCTTAGGGGGGTGGGGGATCGAGCAGTACTTC. Amino acids: CASSLGGWGIEQYF.

This chain connects TRBV12-3 or TRBV12-4 to TRBJ2-2, with unresolved D. Trimming took off 6 bases at V and 4 bases at J, with 9 bases between the two ends. The CDR3 totals 13 residues. The CDR3 nucleotides are TGTGCCAGCAGCTACAGTACCACCGGGGAGCTGTTTTTT. Protein product: CASSYSTTGELFF.